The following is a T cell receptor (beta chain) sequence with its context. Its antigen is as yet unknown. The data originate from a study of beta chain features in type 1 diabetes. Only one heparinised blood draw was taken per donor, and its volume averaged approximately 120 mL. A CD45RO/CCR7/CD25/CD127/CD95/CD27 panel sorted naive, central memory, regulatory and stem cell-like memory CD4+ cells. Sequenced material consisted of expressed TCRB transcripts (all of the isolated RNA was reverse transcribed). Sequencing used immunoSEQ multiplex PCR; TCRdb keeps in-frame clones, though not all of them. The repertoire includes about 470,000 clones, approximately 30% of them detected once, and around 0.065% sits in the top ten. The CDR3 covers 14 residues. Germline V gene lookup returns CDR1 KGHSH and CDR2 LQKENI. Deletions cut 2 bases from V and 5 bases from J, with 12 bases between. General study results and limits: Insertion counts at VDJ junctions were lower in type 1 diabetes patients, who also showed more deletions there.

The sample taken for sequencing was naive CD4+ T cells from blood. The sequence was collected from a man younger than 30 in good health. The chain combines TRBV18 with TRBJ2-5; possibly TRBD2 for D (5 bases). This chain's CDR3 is CASSPNGGGETQYF. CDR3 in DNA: TGTGCCAGCTCACCAAATGGAGGTGGGGAGACCCAGTACTTC.